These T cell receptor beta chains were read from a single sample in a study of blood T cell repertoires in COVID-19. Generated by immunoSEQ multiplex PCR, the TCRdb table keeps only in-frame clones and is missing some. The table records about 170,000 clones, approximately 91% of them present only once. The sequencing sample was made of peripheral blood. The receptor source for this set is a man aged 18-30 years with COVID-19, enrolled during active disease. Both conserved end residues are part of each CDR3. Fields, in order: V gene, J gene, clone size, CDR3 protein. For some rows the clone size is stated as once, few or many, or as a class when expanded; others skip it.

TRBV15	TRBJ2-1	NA	CATSRDRGPLGQFF
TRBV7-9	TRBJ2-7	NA	CASSLSGSGREQYF
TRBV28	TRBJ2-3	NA	CASSSQGVVADTQYF
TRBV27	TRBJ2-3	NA	CASRPLDGNYTDTQYF
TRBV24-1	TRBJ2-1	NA	CATSDSARGVVSEQFF
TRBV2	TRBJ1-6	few	CASGGRIDSPLHF
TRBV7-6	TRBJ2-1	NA	CASSLSSSGRPYNEQFF
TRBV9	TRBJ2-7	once	CASSATDSLYSYEQYF
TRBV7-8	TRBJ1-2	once	CASSLGAGLHGYTF
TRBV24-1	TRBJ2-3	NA	CATSPRGPRDTQYF
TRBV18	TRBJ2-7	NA	CASSPARTYEQYF
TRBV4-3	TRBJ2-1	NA	CASSQFSGTRPNNEQFF
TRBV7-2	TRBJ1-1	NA	CASSLGTGLNTEAFF
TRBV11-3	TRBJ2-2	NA	CASSLDRRDYTGELFF
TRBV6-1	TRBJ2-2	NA	CASSELAANTGELFF
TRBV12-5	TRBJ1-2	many	CASGSRRGQHYGYTF